Each of the 12 T cell receptor beta chains below was sequenced from the same sample in a study of OX40 agonist ivuxolimab in advanced cancers. Libraries were prepared by immunoSEQ multiplex PCR; TCRdb keeps only in-frame clonotypes and omits some of them. The repertoire consists of approximately 25,000 clones, with about three quarters occurring once and the leading ten covering about 17%. Source: CD4+ or CD8+ T cells sorted from blood, taken in a trial of the OX40 agonist ivuxolimab. The receptors were gathered from an adult with an advanced solid tumor such as melanoma, head and neck, liver or kidney cancer.

The genes are TRBV7-2 and TRBJ1-1; weak D call: TRBD1 (5 bases). From germline, CDR1 is SGHTA and CDR2 FQGNSA. Trimming left V 3 bases short and J 1 base short, with 9 bases between. The CDR3 has 14 residues. The CDR3: CASSFGTGNTEAFF. The CDR3 DNA follows: TGTGCCAGCAGCTTTGGGACGGGGAACACTGAAGCTTTCTTT.

The CDR3 DNA is TGTGCCAGCAGCTTATCGACTGGGGGGGATACGCAGTATTTT. The encoded protein is CASSLSTGGDTQYF. The chain couples TRBV7-6 to TRBJ2-3, with D perhaps TRBD2 (6 bases). The CDR3 runs 14 residues. V was pared by 2 bases and J by 6 bases, with 12 bases between. Germline assignment: CDR1 SGHVS and CDR2 FNYEAQ.

V gene TRBV7-2 combines with J gene TRBJ1-2; D not certain. The CDR3 runs to 17 residues. V lost 1 base, J lost 1 base, and 16 bases lay in between. Germline V gene sequence: CDR1 SGHTA, CDR2 FQGNSA. The CDR3: CASSLEGVGQFNYGYTF. The CDR3 nucleotides read TGTGCCAGCAGCTTAGAGGGAGTAGGGCAGTTTAACTATGGCTACACCTTC.

This clone was observed a few times. The chain combines TRBV10-2 with TRBJ2-3, with 7 nucleotides matching TRBD1. V was clipped by 10 bases and J by 2 bases; unmatched bases: 6. The CDR3 runs to 13 residues. The germline V gene encodes CDR1 WSHSY and CDR2 SAAADI. CDR3: CATAGGDTDTQYF. The CDR3 DNA sequence: TGCGCCACTGCAGGGGGTGACACAGATACGCAGTATTTT.

The rearrangement links TRBV7-2 to TRBJ2-7; the match to TRBD2 covers 12 bases. V gave up 5 bases and J gave up 0 bases; unmatched junction bases: 8. In germline, CDR1 is SGHTA, CDR2 FQGNSA. The CDR3 loop spans 17 amino acids. The CDR3 nucleotides are TGTGCCAGCAGCGTTACTAGCGGGGGGCAAAGCTCCTACGAGCAGTACTTC. It codes for CASSVTSGGQSSYEQYF.

The table lists this clone with a few counts. The gene calls are TRBV10-2 and TRBJ2-1; maybe TRBD1 (6 bases). CDR3 length: 14 residues. Germline V CDR1 and CDR2: WSHSY, SAAADI. Trimming shortened V by 3 bases and J by 4 bases, and 10 bases separated the two germline ends. The DNA of the CDR3 is TGCGCCAGCAGTGACCGGGACAAATACAATGAGCAGTTCTTC. Translating gives CASSDRDKYNEQFF.

This chain joins TRBV9 and TRBJ1-6; TRBD1 agrees at 7 bases. The CDR3 totals 15 residues. Germline lookup yields CDR1 SGDLS and CDR2 YYNGEE. V trimming: 0 bases; J trimming: 6 bases; junction bases outside the gene matches: 3. The CDR3 reads CASSVGAGGNSPLHF. The CDR3 nucleotides are TGTGCCAGCAGCGTAGGTGCAGGGGGTAATTCACCCCTCCACTTT.

The V gene is TRBV11-2, the J gene TRBJ2-7; 10 nucleotides line up with TRBD1. With V trimmed by 6 bases and J by 4 bases, 12 bases remained unmatched. Germline lookup yields CDR1 SGHAT and CDR2 FQNNGV. CDR3 length: 16 amino acids. The CDR3 sequence: CASSSPGQGGFYEQYF. In DNA form, the CDR3 reads TGTGCCAGCAGTTCCCCCGGACAGGGGGGTTTTTACGAGCAGTACTTC.

J is TRBJ2-2 and V is TRBV7-6; D not certain. The CDR3 loop spans 14 amino acids. In germline, CDR1 is SGHVS, CDR2 FNYEAQ. V was trimmed by 2 bases and J by 6 bases, leaving 10 bases between them. Written as DNA, the CDR3 is TGTGCCAGCAGCTTAAGAACGACTGCCGGGGAGCTGTTTTTT. Its translation is CASSLRTTAGELFF.

J is TRBJ2-3 and V is TRBV9; TRBD2 aligns across 10 bases. Germline assignment: CDR1 SGDLS and CDR2 YYNGEE. This CDR3 is built from 17 residues. Trimming cost V 3 bases and J 3 bases; bases outside gene matches: 10. CDR3 sequence reads: CASSGGRAGGYTDTQYF. The CDR3 DNA is TGTGCCAGCAGCGGGGGACGAGCGGGAGGGTATACAGATACGCAGTATTTT.

The V and J genes are TRBV7-3 and TRBJ2-2, with D perhaps matching TRBD1 (6 bases). Trimming cost V 1 base and J 0 bases, with 9 bases left between them. This CDR3 region has 16 residues. The germline CDR1 and CDR2 sequences are SGHTA and FQGTGA. The CDR3 sequence: CASSLMGAPNTGELFF. CDR3 DNA: TGTGCCAGCAGCTTAATGGGGGCGCCGAACACCGGGGAGCTGTTTTTT.

The genes are TRBV7-9 and TRBJ1-5, with unresolved D. CDR1 and CDR2 (germline): SEHNR, FQNEAQ (reference sequence). Trimming removed 9 bases from V and 5 bases from J, with 11 bases in between. The CDR3 has 12 residues. This chain's CDR3 is CARPRSHQPQHF. The CDR3 coding sequence is TGTGCCAGACCTCGGAGCCATCAGCCCCAGCATTTT.